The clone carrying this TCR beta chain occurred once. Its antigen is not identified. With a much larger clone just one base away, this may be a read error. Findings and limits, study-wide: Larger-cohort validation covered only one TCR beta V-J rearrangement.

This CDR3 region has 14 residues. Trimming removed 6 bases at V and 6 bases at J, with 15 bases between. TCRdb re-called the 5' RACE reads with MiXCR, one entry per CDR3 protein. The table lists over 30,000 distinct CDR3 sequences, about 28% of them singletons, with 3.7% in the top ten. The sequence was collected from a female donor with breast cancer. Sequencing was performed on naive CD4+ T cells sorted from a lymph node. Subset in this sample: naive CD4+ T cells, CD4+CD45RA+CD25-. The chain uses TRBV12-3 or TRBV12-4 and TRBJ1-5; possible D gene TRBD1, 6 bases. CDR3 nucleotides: TGTGCCAGCAGCGAAAGCAGGGGATTTCAGCCCCAGCATTTT. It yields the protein CASSESRGFQPQHF.